This TCR beta chain was captured in a study of cytotoxic CD8 clonotypes in ibrutinib-treated CLL. The CDR3 runs 13 residues. Germline CDR1 and CDR2: LNHDA and SQIVND (reference sequence). V lost 1 base, J lost 7 bases, and 10 bases lay in between. Cryopreserved PBMCs provided roughly 2 micrograms of genomic DNA for the TCR beta libraries. The table came from immunoSEQ multiplex PCR; TCRdb's copy has only in-frame clones and leaves some out. This sample yields about 200,000 clones, of which roughly 73% are seen a single time; about an eighth belongs to the top ten. The origin of this receptor is a human donor with chronic lymphocytic leukemia. The chain employs TRBV19 and TRBJ1-1; D perhaps matches TRBD1 (6 bases). The sequenced sample was PBMCs, obtained after 12 months of ibrutinib treatment. CDR3 bases: TGTGCCAGTAGTATAGGGGGGGCAGGTGAAGCTTTCTTT. Its translation: CASSIGGAGEAFF. The variable domain in full, with the rest retrieved from reference TRBV19 and TRBJ1-1, is DGGITQSPKYLFRKEGQNVTLSCEQNLNHDAMYWYRQDPGQGLRLIYYSQIVNDFQKGDIAEGYSVSREKKESFPLTVTSAQKNPTAFYLCASSIGGAGEAFFGQGTRLTVV.